This note documents a single TCR beta chain sequence. This specimen belongs to a study of T cell changes during pregnancy in multiple sclerosis. Clones were sequenced by immunoSEQ multiplex PCR, and TCRdb holds only the in-frame ones, with some missing. The sample yields tens of thousands of clones, roughly 93% seen once. Specimen: CD8+ T cells from peripheral blood mononuclear cells, collected in the third trimester of pregnancy. This clonotype was sampled from a female donor with multiple sclerosis, enrolled in a pregnancy study.

CDR3 bases: TGTGCCAGTAGTCCGGGCCTAGCGGAGACCTACGAGCAGTACTTC. Encoded protein: CASSPGLAETYEQYF. The V gene is TRBV19, the J gene TRBJ2-7; TRBD2 agrees at 7 bases. Germline V gene sequence: CDR1 LNHDA, CDR2 SQIVND (reference sequence). Germline trimming cut 5 bases from V and 2 bases from J; bases unmatched to any gene: 9. This CDR3 is built from 15 residues.